Listed below are T cell receptor beta chains from one sample, sequenced in a study of T cell responses to AZD1222 COVID-19 vaccine. Profiling relied on immunoSEQ multiplex PCR, and the TCRdb table lists in-frame clones only, not all of them. Counted here are 100,000 to 140,000 clones, 92% occurring once; the ten biggest clones make up roughly 9%. The sample in question was peripheral blood, obtained 28 days after the second AZD1222 dose. These receptors were collected from an adult who received the AZD1222 COVID-19 vaccine. CDR3s include the opening cysteine and the closing phenylalanine or tryptophan. D genes are given only for firm matches. The size of a clone is reported for some rows only, either as once, few or many, or as a class for expanded clones.

CSAPPGGYQETQYF,TGCAGCGCCCCCCCAGGGGGCTACCAAGAGACCCAGTACTTC,-,TRBD1,TRBJ2-5,TRBV29-1,14
CASGSNRGTGALNQPQHF,TGTGCTAGTGGTTCAAACCGGGGGACAGGGGCTCTCAATCAGCCCCAGCATTTT,-,TRBD1,TRBJ1-5,TRBV12-5,18
CASSLGQRGTEAFF,TGTGCCAGCAGCTTGGGACAGAGAGGCACTGAAGCTTTCTTT,-,TRBD1,TRBJ1-1,TRBV7-9,14
CASSPSGDTTYEQYF,TGTGCCAGCTCACCCTCGGGGGATACGACCTACGAGCAGTACTTC,-,-,TRBJ2-7,TRBV18,15
CASSTVSMNTEAFF,TGTGCCTCCTCGACAGTGAGCATGAACACTGAAGCTTTCTTT,-,-,TRBJ1-1,TRBV28,14
CASSQIRVRNATNEKLFF,TGCGCCAGCAGCCAAATTAGGGTCAGAAATGCAACTAATGAAAAACTGTTTTTT,-,-,TRBJ1-4,TRBV4-1,18
CASSQDYGASYEQYF,TGCGCCAGCAGCCAAGACTACGGGGCCTCCTACGAGCAGTACTTC,-,-,TRBJ2-7,TRBV4-3,15
CASSPRTGYSNQPQHF,TGTGCCAGTAGTCCCCGGACAGGCTATAGCAATCAGCCCCAGCATTTT,-,TRBD1,TRBJ1-5,TRBV19,16
CASTTNINIPDTQYF,TGTGCCAGCACCACCAACATCAACATTCCAGATACGCAGTATTTT,-,-,TRBJ2-3,TRBV4-2,15
CASTISNYEQYF,TGTGCCAGCACAATTTCTAACTACGAGCAGTACTTC,-,-,TRBJ2-7,TRBV2,12
CASSQVGGQLKQYF,TGCGCCAGCAGCCAAGTGGGAGGGCAGCTTAAACAGTACTTC,-,TRBD2,TRBJ2-7,TRBV4-3,14
CASSSGTGILPTEAFF,TGCGCCAGCAGCAGCGGGACAGGGATTCTTCCCACTGAAGCTTTCTTT,-,TRBD1,TRBJ1-1,TRBV5-1,16
CASSFSAYEQYF,TGTGCCAGCAGCTTCAGCGCCTACGAGCAGTACTTC,-,-,TRBJ2-7,TRBV7-9,12
CASSPGTVLLNTEAFF,TGCGCCAGCAGTCCCGGGACAGTACTTTTGAACACTGAAGCTTTCTTT,-,TRBD1,TRBJ1-1,TRBV10-2,16
CASSLGDRGNNQPQHF,TGTGCCAGCAGTTTAGGGGACAGGGGAAACAATCAGCCCCAGCATTTT,-,TRBD1,TRBJ1-5,TRBV28,16
CASSLPGREIQETQYF,TGCGCCAGCAGCTTGCCCGGGAGGGAAATCCAAGAGACCCAGTACTTC,-,TRBD2,TRBJ2-5,TRBV5-1,16
CASRDRDLGYGYTF,TGTGCCAGCAGGGATAGAGACCTGGGCTATGGCTACACCTTC,-,-,TRBJ1-2,TRBV28,14
CASRLDRLDGYTF,TGTGCCAGCAGGCTCGACAGGTTGGATGGCTACACCTTC,-,-,TRBJ1-2,TRBV6-5,13
CASSPLRMMGATNEKLFF,TGTGCCAGCAGTCCCCTTCGGATGATGGGGGCAACTAATGAAAAACTGTTTTTT,-,-,TRBJ1-4,TRBV2,18
CASSINGGRSGYTF,TGTGCCAGTAGTATTAACGGCGGGCGGAGTGGCTACACCTTC,-,-,TRBJ1-2,TRBV19,14
CASSNRANRNQPQHF,TGTGCCAGCAGCAATCGGGCGAACCGCAATCAGCCCCAGCATTTT,-,-,TRBJ1-5,TRBV28,15
CSARGDIEAFF,TGCAGTGCTAGAGGGGACATTGAAGCTTTCTTT,-,-,TRBJ1-1,TRBV20-1,11
CAISDHQGAGNYEQYF,TGTGCCATCAGTGATCACCAAGGAGCGGGAAACTACGAGCAGTACTTC,-,TRBD2,TRBJ2-7,TRBV10-3,16
CSVEVVGAAEAFF,TGCAGCGTTGAAGTTGTGGGGGCAGCTGAAGCTTTCTTT,-,-,TRBJ1-1,TRBV29-1,13
CSVIPDSYGYTF,TGCAGCGTAATACCTGACAGCTATGGCTACACCTTC,-,-,TRBJ1-2,TRBV29-1,12
CASSLGFRETQYF,TGTGCCAGCAGCTTAGGGTTCAGGGAGACCCAGTACTTC,-,-,TRBJ2-5,TRBV7-2,13
CASSQGTGSQPQHF,TGTGCCAGCAGCCAAGGAACCGGGAGCCAGCCCCAGCATTTT,once,-,TRBJ1-5,TRBV3-1/TRBV3-2,14
CASSPSDSNQPQHF,TGTGCCAGCTCACCATCGGATAGCAATCAGCCCCAGCATTTT,-,-,TRBJ1-5,TRBV18,14
CASSFGTAVLDGYTF,TGTGCCAGCAGCTTCGGGACAGCCGTCCTCGATGGCTACACCTTC,-,TRBD1,TRBJ1-2,TRBV5-5,15
CASSQGGRNNEQFF,TGTGCCAGCAGCCAAGGAGGCAGAAACAATGAGCAGTTCTTC,-,-,TRBJ2-1,TRBV14,14
CASSQAGQGVVETQYF,TGTGCCAGCAGCCAAGCCGGACAGGGAGTGGTAGAGACCCAGTACTTC,-,TRBD1,TRBJ2-5,TRBV3-1/TRBV3-2,16
CASSSLPGGYTF,TGTGCCAGCAGTTCCCTACCGGGTGGCTACACCTTC,-,-,TRBJ1-2,TRBV6-5,12
CASSTEGGPSTDTQYF,TGTGCCAGCAGCACGGAAGGGGGCCCAAGCACAGATACGCAGTATTTT,-,TRBD1,TRBJ2-3,TRBV5-4,16
CASSFHVGDEQYF,TGTGCCAGCAGTTTTCATGTAGGGGACGAGCAGTACTTC,-,-,TRBJ2-7,TRBV5-4,13
CASSHRDRVFNEQFF,TGTGCCAGCAGCCACCGGGACAGGGTTTTCAATGAGCAGTTCTTC,-,TRBD1,TRBJ2-1,TRBV6-6,15
CASSPLFSSGSSDTQYF,TGTGCCAGCTCACCTCTTTTCTCTAGCGGGAGTTCAGATACGCAGTATTTT,-,TRBD2,TRBJ2-3,TRBV18,17
CASSLVIRGAATATNEKLFF,TGTGCCAGCAGCTTAGTGATCAGGGGAGCGGCGACCGCAACTAATGAAAAACTGTTTTTT,-,-,TRBJ1-4,TRBV7-6,20
CASSSRTSGSTDTQYF,TGTGCCAGCAGCTCCAGGACTAGCGGGAGCACAGATACGCAGTATTTT,-,TRBD2,TRBJ2-3,TRBV11-3,16
CATSELHYSMGTGSNQPQHF,TGTGCCACCAGTGAACTTCACTATAGTATGGGGACAGGGAGCAATCAGCCCCAGCATTTT,-,TRBD1,TRBJ1-5,TRBV24-1,20
CASSQEGSASGNTIYF,TGCGCCAGCAGCCAAGAGGGAAGTGCCTCTGGAAACACCATATATTTT,-,-,TRBJ1-3,TRBV4-1,16
CASSLRPNWDNEQFF,TGTGCCAGCAGCTTACGGCCAAATTGGGACAATGAGCAGTTCTTC,-,-,TRBJ2-1,TRBV7-6,15
CASMQGAETQYF,TGCGCCAGCATGCAGGGGGCAGAGACCCAGTACTTC,-,TRBD1,TRBJ2-5,TRBV10-2,12
CASSLLSGAADTQYF,TGTGCCAGCAGTTTACTTAGCGGAGCAGCAGATACGCAGTATTTT,-,-,TRBJ2-3,TRBV27,15
CSVEDQTSAQYF,TGCAGCGTTGAAGATCAGACTTCCGCGCAGTATTTT,-,-,TRBJ2-3,TRBV29-1,12
CAISELGRFDF,TGTGCCATCAGTGAATTGGGCAGGTTCGATTTC,once,-,TRBJ2-7,TRBV10-3,11
CASSIETRRLINQPQHF,TGTGCCAGTAGTATAGAAACCAGACGGTTAATTAATCAGCCCCAGCATTTT,once,-,TRBJ1-5,TRBV19,17
CASSAGGKGYNEQFF,TGTGCCAGCAGTGCAGGGGGGAAGGGTTACAATGAGCAGTTCTTC,-,-,TRBJ2-1,TRBV28,15
CTSSQDQGCPYEQYF,TGCACCAGCAGCCAAGATCAGGGGTGTCCCTACGAGCAGTACTTC,-,-,TRBJ2-7,TRBV1,15
CSVEGGVTTEAFF,TGCAGCGTAGAGGGGGGAGTCACCACTGAAGCTTTCTTT,-,-,TRBJ1-1,TRBV29-1,13
CASSEGTLSSYEQYF,TGCGCCAGCAGTGAGGGGACCCTAAGCTCCTACGAGCAGTACTTC,-,-,TRBJ2-7,TRBV10-1,15
CASSSWTTPNGEQFF,TGTGCCAGCAGCTCCTGGACGACTCCGAATGGAGAGCAGTTCTTC,-,-,TRBJ2-1,TRBV7-2,15
CAWSRDKYDYTF,TGTGCCTGGAGTAGGGACAAGTATGACTACACCTTC,-,-,TRBJ1-2,TRBV30,12
CASNLAGGPNEQYF,TGTGCCAGCAACTTAGCGGGAGGGCCAAACGAGCAGTACTTC,-,TRBD2,TRBJ2-7,TRBV5-4,14
CASSLVQGMDSPLHF,TGTGCCAGCAGCTTGGTGCAGGGGATGGATTCACCCCTCCACTTT,-,-,TRBJ1-6,TRBV5-4,15